The sequence of this TCR beta chain was determined in a study of CD8+ T cells in alopecia areata. Specified treatment: oral pan-JAK inhibitor, 5-10 mg twice daily. As part of sample collection, lesional scalp punch biopsies and peripheral blood were taken from alopecia areata patients. Germline assignment: CDR1 SQVTM and CDR2 ANQGSEA. This CDR3 comprises 11 residues. V shed 4 bases and J shed 4 bases, with 7 bases lying between them. Sequencing used cDNA as its template, made by extracting RNA and reverse transcribing it. Libraries were prepared by immunoSEQ multiplex PCR; TCRdb keeps only in-frame clonotypes and omits some of them. The sample has more than 200,000 clones, approximately 47% seen once.

Specimen: CD4+ T cells sorted from blood, collected at approximately week 37, from a patient treated with tofacitinib. This clonotype was sampled from a human donor with alopecia areata. The gene calls are TRBV29-1 and TRBJ2-5, with unresolved D. The CDR3 loop reads CSVGPAETQYF. The CDR3 DNA sequence: TGCAGCGTTGGTCCGGCAGAGACCCAGTACTTC.